Shown below are 23 T cell receptor beta chains from a single sample sequenced in a study of T cells in Graves' hyperthyroidism and ophthalmopathy. The TCR beta CDR3 regions underwent amplification using RNA transcripts as the source. HTBI primers were employed in a first-round RT-PCR of the TCR CDR3. TCRdb reprocessed the multiplex PCR reads via MiXCR and lists one record per CDR3 protein. The sample shows roughly 170,000 distinct CDR3 sequences, about 18% of them seen only once. Material: blood. Receptors originate from a woman aged 45 to 65 with Graves' hyperthyroidism.

Ten or more counts support this clonotype. This chain links TRBV28 with TRBJ1-5; no firm D call. The CDR3 is 13 amino acids. V was cut by 5 bases and J by 4 bases, with 9 bases left in between. CDR1 and CDR2 (germline): MDHEN, SYDVKM. CDR3 sequence (DNA): TGTGCCAGCAGTCCCCAGTCGAATCAGCCCCAGCATTTT. Translating it yields CASSPQSNQPQHF. The complete variable domain, with remaining parts taken from reference TRBV28 and TRBJ1-5, reads DVKVTQSSRYLVKRTGEKVFLECVQDMDHENMFWYRQDPGLGLRLIYFSYDVKMKEKGDIPEGYSVSREKKERFSLILESASTNQTSMYLCASSPQSNQPQHFGDGTRLSIL.

V usage is TRBV4-1 and J usage is TRBJ2-7, with 9 bases fitting TRBD2. With 3 bases clipped from V and 7 bases from J, the junction kept 7 bases outside the gene matches. This CDR3 region has 14 residues. Germline assignment: CDR1 MGHRA and CDR2 YSYEKL. DNA for the CDR3: TGCGCCAGCAGCCATCCGGGACTAGCCTGGGAGCAGTACTTC. This encodes CASSHPGLAWEQYF.

This clonotype was seen many times. The chain carries TRBV27 and TRBJ1-4, with TRBD1 matching 10 bases. V gave up 8 bases and J gave up 7 bases; unmatched junction bases: 7. From germline, CDR1 is MNHEY and CDR2 SMNVEV (reference sequence). The CDR3 has 14 amino acids. CDR3 sequence (DNA): TGTGCCAGCGGGCATCGACAGGGGGCTGAAAAACTGTTTTTT. It codes for CASGHRQGAEKLFF.

At least ten counts were recorded for this clonotype. The chain uses TRBV29-1 and TRBJ2-5, with D tentatively TRBD2 (5 bases). Trimming shortened V by 4 bases and J by 4 bases, and 13 bases separated the two germline ends. This CDR3 has 13 amino acids. Looked up from germline, CDR1 is SQVTM and CDR2 is ANQGSEA. CDR3 nucleotide sequence: TGCAGCGTTGGAGGGCACGTCGGAGAGACCCAGTACTTC. Residues: CSVGGHVGETQYF.

This clonotype was observed many times. This sequence joins TRBV11-2 and TRBJ1-1; 7 nucleotides align to TRBD1. Germline V gene lookup returns CDR1 SGHAT and CDR2 FQNNGV. J gave up 5 bases and V 6 bases, and 12 bases lay outside the gene matches. This CDR3 has 15 residues. CDR3 amino acids: CASRQQQGMGTEAFF. The DNA for the CDR3 is TGTGCCAGCAGACAACAACAGGGGATGGGTACTGAAGCTTTCTTT.

This clonotype was counted many times. The J gene is TRBJ1-5, the V gene TRBV6-1, with TRBD1 as a possible D gene (5 bases). The germline V gene encodes CDR1 MNHNS and CDR2 SASEGT. The CDR3 length is 16 residues. Trimming took 6 bases from V and 6 from J, leaving 21 bases between them. The CDR3 bases are TGTGCCAGCAGCCTCCCGCTAGGGGCGCTGGGTCAGCCCCAGCATTTT. This sequence encodes CASSLPLGALGQPQHF.

With regard to this clonotype: A much bigger clone sits one base away, suggesting this may be a read error. The chain joins TRBV11-2 to TRBJ2-3, with D possibly being TRBD2 (6 bases). CDR3 length equals 13 residues. The germline gives CDR1 SGHAT, CDR2 FQNNGV. The CDR3 DNA is TGTGCCAGCAGCTACGGGAGTGTGGATACGCGGTATTTT. Its translation is CASSYGSVDTRYF.

This clonotype was detected ten times or more. The chain carries TRBV19 and TRBJ2-4; TRBD1 aligns across 7 bases. The CDR3 runs to 16 residues. Trimming cost V 3 bases and J 5 bases; bases outside gene matches: 10. The germline V gene encodes CDR1 LNHDA and CDR2 SQIVND (reference sequence). DNA for the CDR3: TGTGCCAGTAGTATCCGTACGACAGGGCTTGAAAACATTCAGTACTTC. This codes for CASSIRTTGLENIQYF.

This clonotype was picked up many times. This rearrangement joins TRBV7-3 to TRBJ1-3, with D hard to call. The CDR3 extends over 16 amino acids. The V gene's germline CDR1 is SGHTA and CDR2 FQGTGA. Trimming cost V 2 bases and J 4 bases, with 15 bases left between them. CDR3 bases: TGTGCCAGCAGCTTATATCCAGGACCGGTGGGAAACACCATATATTTT. Translating it yields CASSLYPGPVGNTIYF.

This clonotype was seen many times. The J gene is TRBJ2-2, the V gene TRBV6-2 or TRBV6-3; TRBD2 matches at 8 bases. CDR1 and CDR2 (germline): MNHEY, SVGEGT. With 4 bases clipped from V and 6 bases from J, the junction kept 13 bases outside the gene matches. CDR3 length: 17 residues. CDR3: CASSSFRAGLVPGELFF. The CDR3 bases are TGTGCCAGCAGTTCCTTCCGGGCGGGACTAGTTCCCGGGGAGCTGTTTTTT.

This clonotype has a handful of counts. The genes are TRBV6-1 and TRBJ2-1, with 7 bases identical to TRBD2. Per the germline V gene, CDR1 is MNHNS and CDR2 is SASEGT. V was clipped by 5 bases and J by 7 bases; unmatched bases: 11. The CDR3 spans 15 residues. Here the CDR3 DNA reads TGTGCCAGCAGTTGGGAGGGCGGGACCCGGAATGAGCAGTTCTTC. This gives the protein CASSWEGGTRNEQFF.

This clonotype was seen many times. The gene calls are TRBV12-3 or TRBV12-4 and TRBJ1-3, with a possible D match to TRBD1 (6 bases). The V and J ends lost 5 bases and 0 bases respectively, with 11 bases between them. This CDR3 has 15 amino acids. The CDR3: CASSRQETSGNTIYF. CDR3 nucleotides: TGTGCCAGCAGTCGACAGGAAACCTCTGGAAACACCATATATTTT.

The chain links TRBV5-6 to TRBJ2-1; 10 bases are a match to TRBD1. The CDR3 extends over 15 amino acids. The J segment lost 4 bases and the V segment lost 3 bases, leaving 4 bases of the junction unmatched. CDR1 is SGHDT and CDR2 is YYEEEE in the germline V gene. CDR3 sequence (DNA): TGTGCCAGCAGCTCCGGGGACAGGGGTTACAATGAGCAGTTCTTC. This encodes CASSSGDRGYNEQFF.

This clonotype came up many times. The rearrangement uses TRBV12-3 or TRBV12-4 and TRBJ1-3; no clear D gene. Trimming shortened V by 4 bases and J by 0 bases, and 10 bases separated the two germline ends. The CDR3 consists of 15 residues. CDR3 sequence: CASSWEMASGNTIYF. The CDR3, as DNA: TGTGCCAGCAGTTGGGAGATGGCCTCTGGAAACACCATATATTTT.

This clonotype was picked up a small number of times. The chain couples TRBV18 to TRBJ2-2; D assignment may be TRBD1 or TRBD2 (6 bases each). Deletions cut 2 bases from V and 4 bases from J, with 11 bases between. Germline V lookup: CDR1 KGHSH, CDR2 LQKENI. This CDR3 has 15 residues. In DNA form, the CDR3 reads TGTGCCAGCTCACCAAGGGGGGAGCGCACCGGGGAGCTGTTTTTT. Its translation: CASSPRGERTGELFF.

This clonotype came up many times. This chain uses TRBV24-1 with TRBJ2-7, with 7 bases fitting TRBD1. J lost 3 bases, V lost 7 bases, and 2 bases had no gene match. Germline CDR1 and CDR2: KGHDR and SFDVKD. This CDR3 has 12 residues. The CDR3 DNA reads as TGTGCCACCAGCCGGGACAGCTACGAGCAGTACTTC. This translates into CATSRDSYEQYF.

For this clonotype: A much larger clone is a single base away; this may be a read error. The chain links TRBV6-4 to TRBJ1-1; D not certain. Germline V lookup: CDR1 MRHNA, CDR2 SNTAGT. The CDR3 totals 11 residues. The CDR3 protein is CVSSGGSEAFF. The CDR3, as DNA: TGTGTCAGTAGTGGAGGGAGTGAAGCTTTCTTT.

This clonotype was counted ten times or more. The J gene is TRBJ2-1, the V gene TRBV3-1, with 8 positions matching TRBD1. Unmatched junction bases numbered 3, after V lost 4 bases and J lost 1 base. Germline V gives CDR1 LGHDT, CDR2 YNNKEL (reference sequence). The CDR3 covers 15 residues. CDR3 coding DNA: TGTGCCAGCAGCCGCACAGGGGGTTCCTACAATGAGCAGTTCTTC. Translation gives CASSRTGGSYNEQFF.

Details on this clonotype: A much larger clone sits a single nucleotide away, making a read error possible. The chain links TRBV24-1 to TRBJ2-3; 8 positions agree with TRBD2. CDR3 size: 15 residues. The V gene end was trimmed by 4 bases and the J gene end by 2 bases; junction bases not matched to a gene: 4. Germline V gene data show CDR1 as KGHDR and CDR2 as SFDVKD. The CDR3 sequence is CATSEAGDPTDTQYF. DNA for the CDR3: TGTGCCACCAGTGAAGCGGGGGACCCCACAGATACGCAGTATTTT.

This clonotype came up many times. The chain links TRBV2 to TRBJ2-3; D gene ambiguous. The CDR3 runs 13 residues. Trimming pared 5 bases from V and 3 bases from J, leaving 9 bases between. CDR1 is SNHLY and CDR2 is FYNNEI in the germline V gene. The CDR3 sequence is CASSTDWTDTQYF. In nucleotides, the CDR3 is TGTGCCAGCAGTACTGACTGGACAGATACGCAGTATTTT.

This clonotype was seen repeatedly, ten times or more. The chain combines TRBV7-2 with TRBJ1-1; D is unclear. V lost 4 bases and J 3 bases, leaving 12 bases between the germline ends. CDR3 length: 14 amino acids. Germline CDR1 and CDR2: SGHTA and FQGNSA. CDR3 amino acids: CASSYRWKDTEAFF. Written as DNA, the CDR3 is TGTGCCAGCAGCTATAGGTGGAAGGACACTGAAGCTTTCTTT.

There are many counts of this clonotype. V usage is TRBV12-3 or TRBV12-4 and J usage is TRBJ2-7; 8 bases map to TRBD1. V trimming: 5 bases; J trimming: 2 bases; junction bases outside the gene matches: 8. The CDR3 runs to 15 residues. DNA of the CDR3: TGTGCCAGCAGTAACCGGGACAGGCATGCCTACGAGCAGTACTTC. Protein product: CASSNRDRHAYEQYF.

This clonotype was seen repeatedly, ten times or more. The J gene is TRBJ2-1, the V gene TRBV3-1; D is possibly TRBD1 (6 bases). Trimming cost V 0 bases and J 3 bases, with 9 bases left between them. The CDR3 runs to 15 residues. In germline, CDR1 is LGHDT, CDR2 YNNKEL (reference sequence). The DNA of the CDR3 is TGTGCCAGCAGCCAAGAAGACAGGTACTACAATGAGCAGTTCTTC. Translated, it gives CASSQEDRYYNEQFF.